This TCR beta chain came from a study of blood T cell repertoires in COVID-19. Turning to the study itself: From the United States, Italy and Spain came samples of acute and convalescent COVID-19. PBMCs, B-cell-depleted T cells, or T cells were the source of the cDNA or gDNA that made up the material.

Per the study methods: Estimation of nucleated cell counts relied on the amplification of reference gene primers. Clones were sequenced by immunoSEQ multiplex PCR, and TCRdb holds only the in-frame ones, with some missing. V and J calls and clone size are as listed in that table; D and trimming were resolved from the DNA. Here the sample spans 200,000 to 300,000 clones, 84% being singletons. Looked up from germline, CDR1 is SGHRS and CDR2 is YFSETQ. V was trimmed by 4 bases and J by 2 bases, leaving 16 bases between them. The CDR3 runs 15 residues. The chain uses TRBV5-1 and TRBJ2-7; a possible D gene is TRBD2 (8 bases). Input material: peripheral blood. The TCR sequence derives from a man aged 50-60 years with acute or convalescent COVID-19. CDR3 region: CASSREGGTAYEQYF. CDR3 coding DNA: TGCGCCAGCAGCCGGGAGGGCGGGACAGCCTACGAGCAGTACTTC.